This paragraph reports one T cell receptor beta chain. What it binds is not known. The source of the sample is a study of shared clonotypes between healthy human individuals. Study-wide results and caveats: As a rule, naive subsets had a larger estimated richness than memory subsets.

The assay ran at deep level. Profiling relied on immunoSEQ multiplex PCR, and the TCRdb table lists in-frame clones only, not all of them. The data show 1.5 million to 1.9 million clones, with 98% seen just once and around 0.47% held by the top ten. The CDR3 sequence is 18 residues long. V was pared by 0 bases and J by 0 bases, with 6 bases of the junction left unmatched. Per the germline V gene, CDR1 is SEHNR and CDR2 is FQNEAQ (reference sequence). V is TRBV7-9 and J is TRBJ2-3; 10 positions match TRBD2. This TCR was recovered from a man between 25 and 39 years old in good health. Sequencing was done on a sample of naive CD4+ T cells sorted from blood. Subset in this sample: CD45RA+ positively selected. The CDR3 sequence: CASSLAPTSGISTDTQYF. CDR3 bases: TGTGCCAGCAGCTTAGCCCCCACTAGCGGGATAAGCACAGATACGCAGTATTTT.